The 15 T cell receptor beta chains in this list originate from one sample, sequenced in a study of blood T cell repertoires in COVID-19. Assay used: immunoSEQ multiplex PCR; TCRdb lists only in-frame clones, some missing. The sample lists some 260,000 clones; around 82% were seen once. Material: peripheral blood. Receptor source: a woman between 18 and 30 years old with acute or convalescent COVID-19.

On this clone: The identical CDR3 is also encoded by other nucleotide sequences in the sample. V gene TRBV28 combines with J gene TRBJ1-2; tentatively, D is TRBD1 (6 bases). The CDR3 consists of 14 residues. The germline V gene has CDR1 MDHEN and CDR2 SYDVKM. The V gene lost 1 base and the J gene lost 3 bases, with 9 bases spanning the gap. CDR3 sequence reads: CASSLSGGDYGYTF. Here the CDR3 DNA reads TGTGCCAGCAGTTTATCGGGGGGCGACTATGGCTACACCTTC.

The V and J genes are TRBV9 and TRBJ2-7; unclear D gene. The germline V gene encodes CDR1 SGDLS and CDR2 YYNGEE. This CDR3 is built from 15 residues. Trimming removed 0 bases from V and 3 bases from J, with 13 bases in between. CDR3 sequence (DNA): TGTGCCAGCAGCGTAGAAGGAGCTCCCCTCTACGAGCAGTACTTC. It specifies CASSVEGAPLYEQYF.

The rearrangement uses TRBV20-1 and TRBJ2-7, with TRBD2 as a possible D gene (5 bases). The germline V gene has CDR1 DFQATT and CDR2 SNEGSKA (reference sequence). V lost 5 bases and J 7 bases, leaving 12 bases between the germline ends. This CDR3 comprises 11 residues. The CDR3 reads CSAAPPGEQYF. In nucleotides, the CDR3 is TGCAGTGCTGCCCCTCCGGGAGAGCAGTACTTC.

The chain carries TRBV28 and TRBJ1-2, with TRBD1 as a possible D gene (6 bases). This CDR3 has 15 amino acids. Looked up from germline, CDR1 is MDHEN and CDR2 is SYDVKM. V lost 6 bases and J 6 bases, leaving 20 bases between the germline ends. The CDR3 loop reads CASSQIPAGGHGYTF. The CDR3 nucleotides read TGTGCCAGCAGCCAGATTCCCGCGGGGGGCCATGGCTACACCTTC.

The V call is TRBV14, the J call TRBJ2-6; TRBD1 agrees at 8 bases. V lost 2 bases, J lost 0 bases, and 9 bases stayed unmatched. Germline V gives CDR1 SGHDN, CDR2 FVKESK. CDR3 length: 19 amino acids. The CDR3 nucleotides read TGTGCCAGCAGCCAACCTCGGCAGGGGGCAACCTCTGGGGCCAACGTCCTGACTTTC. It translates to CASSQPRQGATSGANVLTF.

The J gene is TRBJ1-5, the V gene TRBV2, with 7 bases identical to TRBD1. Germline CDR1 reads SNHLY; CDR2 reads FYNNEI. The CDR3 length is 15 residues. V trimming: 9 bases; J trimming: 4 bases; junction bases outside the gene matches: 12. The CDR3 sequence: CASCSTGVRNQPQHF. CDR3 nucleotide sequence: TGTGCCAGTTGTTCTACAGGGGTACGTAATCAGCCCCAGCATTTT.

The V call is TRBV5-1, the J call TRBJ2-2; the D gene is possibly TRBD2 (6 bases). The CDR3 sequence is 15 residues long. V lost 0 bases and J 4 bases, leaving 10 bases between the germline ends. Germline CDR1 reads SGHRS; CDR2 reads YFSETQ. The CDR3 spells CASSLGGAGTGELFF. In nucleotides, the CDR3 is TGCGCCAGCAGCTTGGGCGGGGCGGGCACCGGGGAGCTGTTTTTT.

This clone was detected only once. The gene calls are TRBV19 and TRBJ2-3; the D gene is possibly TRBD2 (7 bases). The germline V and J ends were trimmed by 1 base and 9 bases, with 14 bases remaining between them. Per germline, CDR1 LNHDA and CDR2 SQIVND (reference sequence). The CDR3 spans 14 residues. DNA for the CDR3: TGTGCCAGTAGTATAGTTGTAGGGGGGGAGACGCAGTATTTT. It codes for CASSIVVGGETQYF.

J is TRBJ2-3 and V is TRBV7-9; 9 bases are a match to TRBD1. With 5 bases clipped from V and 4 bases from J, the junction kept 1 base outside the gene matches. The CDR3 is 13 amino acids. The germline V gene encodes CDR1 SEHNR and CDR2 FQNEAQ (reference sequence). Written as DNA, the CDR3 is TGTGCCAGCAGCACAGGGGGCGCAGATACGCAGTATTTT. Protein product: CASSTGGADTQYF.

V and J are TRBV7-2 and TRBJ2-7; TRBD1 matches 8 bases. From germline, CDR1 is SGHTA and CDR2 FQGNSA. V shed 1 base and J 3 bases; nucleotides not matched to a gene: 5. The CDR3 runs to 15 residues. The CDR3 DNA follows: TGTGCCAGCAGCTTAGGGAGGACAGGGAGCTACGAGCAGTACTTC. Translating it yields CASSLGRTGSYEQYF.

The genes are TRBV18 and TRBJ1-1, with 7 positions matching TRBD1. The CDR3 runs 17 residues. Unmatched junction bases numbered 16, after V lost 4 bases and J lost 5 bases. Per germline, CDR1 KGHSH and CDR2 LQKENI. CDR3 protein: CASSQKVLGQGGTEAFF. In nucleotides, the CDR3 is TGTGCCAGCTCACAGAAGGTGTTGGGCCAGGGGGGTACTGAAGCTTTCTTT.

The chain combines TRBV28 with TRBJ1-5; 9 positions agree with TRBD1. The CDR3 is 15 residues long. Germline CDR1 MDHEN, CDR2 SYDVKM. Losses at the gene ends were 2 bases for V and 4 bases for J; bases not matched to a gene: 3. CDR3 coding DNA: TGTGCCAGCAGTTTACCCGGACAGGGGAATCAGCCCCAGCATTTT. Translation gives CASSLPGQGNQPQHF.

The chain joins TRBV6-6 to TRBJ2-1, with 9 bases matching TRBD2. The ends lost 7 bases at V and 1 base at J; junction bases unmatched: 2. CDR1 is MNHNY, CDR2 SVGAGI, per germline (reference sequence). The CDR3 has 14 amino acids. CDR3 DNA: TGTGCCAGCATAGCGGGAGTTTCCTACAATGAGCAGTTCTTC. As protein: CASIAGVSYNEQFF.

The chain recombines TRBV6-5 with TRBJ2-1; 7 nucleotides align to TRBD2. There are 13 residues in the CDR3. Per germline, CDR1 MNHEY and CDR2 SVGAGI. Trimming took 6 bases from V and 5 from J; bases not matched to a gene: 4. CDR3 sequence: CASRTLADNEQFF. The CDR3 bases are TGTGCCAGCAGGACCCTAGCGGACAATGAGCAGTTCTTC.

In this sample, this clone turned up a few times. The chain carries TRBV7-9 and TRBJ2-7; D is uncertain. Trimming took off 5 bases at V and 1 base at J, with 12 bases between the two ends. The CDR3 has 14 residues. CDR1 and CDR2 (germline): SEHNR, FQNEAQ (reference sequence). CDR3 DNA sequence: TGTGCCAGCAGCCAGTCGGCGGTATCCTACGAGCAGTACTTC. It yields the protein CASSQSAVSYEQYF.